These 30 T cell receptor beta chains share one sample of origin, sequenced in a study. MiXCR, run by TCRdb on the 5' RACE reads, gives a single entry per CDR3 protein. The sample records around 30,000 distinct CDR3 sequences, around a quarter being singletons. Material: memory CD4+ T cells sorted from blood. The subset was: memory CD4+ T cells, CD4+CD45RO+CD25-. The receptors stem from a female donor with breast cancer.

A remark on this clonotype: A single base separates this from a much larger clone, so it may be a read error. The chain combines TRBV12-3 or TRBV12-4 with TRBJ2-7; D unresolved. CDR3 length equals 13 residues. The CDR3 loop reads CASSPSNPHEQCF. CDR3 sequence (DNA): TGTGCCAGCAGCCCTTCAAATCCCCACGAGCAGTGCTTC.

This clonotype has at least ten counts. The V gene is TRBV7-2, the J gene TRBJ2-1; D is possibly TRBD2 (5 bases). This CDR3 region has 16 residues. Trimming stripped 0 bases from V and 0 bases from J, with 9 bases between. Per germline, CDR1 SGHTA and CDR2 FQGNSA. The DNA of the CDR3 is TGTGCCAGCAGCTTAGCGGCCGGAGGCTCCTACAATGAGCAGTTCTTC. Translation: CASSLAAGGSYNEQFF.

There are many counts of this clonotype. The chain uses TRBV5-1 and TRBJ2-7; 7 bases fit TRBD1. The CDR3 covers 15 residues. J lost 3 bases, V lost 1 base, and 7 bases had no gene match. Germline CDR1 reads SGHRS; CDR2 reads YFSETQ. The CDR3 loop is CASSLWLDRNYEQYF. As DNA, the CDR3 is TGCGCCAGCAGCTTGTGGCTGGACAGGAACTACGAGCAGTACTTC.

This clonotype came up many times. The chain links TRBV7-9 to TRBJ2-3; D ambiguous. The ends were cut back, 2 bases at V and 2 bases at J, with 8 bases in the middle. Germline loops: CDR1 SEHNR, CDR2 FQNEAQ (reference sequence). The CDR3 covers 14 residues. In DNA form, the CDR3 reads TGTGCCAGCAGCTTACCAGGTTACACAGATACGCAGTATTTT. Translation: CASSLPGYTDTQYF.

This clonotype was seen at least ten times. This rearrangement joins TRBV6-6 to TRBJ1-2; D is unclear. Germline loops: CDR1 MNHNY, CDR2 SVGAGI (reference sequence). There are 12 residues in the CDR3. Trimming took 9 bases from V and 4 from J, leaving 12 bases between them. CDR3 loop: CASRDWGYGYTF. The CDR3 DNA follows: TGTGCCAGTAGAGACTGGGGCTATGGCTACACCTTC.

This chain uses TRBV7-9 with TRBJ1-5, with TRBD1 matching over 11 bases. The germline gives CDR1 SEHNR, CDR2 FQNEAQ (reference sequence). Trimming at V came to 1 base and at J to 5 bases, leaving 1 base not matched to a gene. CDR3 length: 15 residues. CDR3: CASSLGDRGDQPQHF. As DNA, the CDR3 is TGTGCCAGCAGCTTAGGGGACAGGGGGGATCAGCCCCAGCATTTT.

The chain uses TRBV30 and TRBJ2-1, with D possibly matching TRBD2 (6 bases). The CDR3 sequence is 13 residues long. Germline CDR1 reads GTSNPN; CDR2 reads SVGIG (reference sequence). V lost 3 bases and J lost 2, with 8 bases in between. The CDR3 is CAWSAGPYNEQFF. CDR3 in DNA: TGTGCCTGGAGCGCGGGACCCTACAATGAGCAGTTCTTC. Full variable domain (rest looked up from reference TRBV30 and TRBJ2-1): SQTIHQWPATLVQPVGSPLSLECTVEGTSNPNLYWYRQAAGRGLQLLFYSVGIGQISSEVPQNLSASRPQDRQFILSSKKLLLSDSGFYLCAWSAGPYNEQFFGPGTRLTVL.

This clonotype appeared many times. This chain connects TRBV4-1 to TRBJ1-5; 9 bases are shared with TRBD1. The V segment lost 5 bases and the J segment 6 bases; nucleotides outside the gene matches: 8. Germline CDR1 MGHRA, CDR2 YSYEKL. The CDR3 length is 15 residues. DNA for the CDR3: TGCGCCAGCAGCATTCACAGGGGGCTCTCTCAGCCCCAGCATTTT. This translates into CASSIHRGLSQPQHF.

This clonotype came up a few times. The chain combines TRBV4-3 with TRBJ2-3, with TRBD2 as a possible D gene (6 bases). The germline V gene has CDR1 LGHNA and CDR2 YSLEER. The CDR3 has 16 amino acids. The ends were cut back, 1 base at V and 1 base at J, with 12 bases in the middle. As DNA, the CDR3 is TGCGCCAGCAGCCAAGGGTCGGGAGTGGGCACAGATACGCAGTATTTT. It translates to CASSQGSGVGTDTQYF.

In this sample, this clonotype turned up once. Possible read error: a much larger clone is one base away. This likely comes from a read error, as the CDR3 has no conserved phenylalanine or tryptophan at its end. The chain joins TRBV6-2 or TRBV6-3 to TRBJ2-7; 13 bases align to TRBD2. The V and J ends lost 8 bases and 4 bases, in that order; junction bases with no gene match: 5. This CDR3 region has 14 residues. CDR1 MNHEY and CDR2 SVGEGT come from the germline V gene. The CDR3, as DNA: TGTGCCAGCCGGACTAGCGGGAGAGTTTACGAGCAGTACTCC. Its translation: CASRTSGRVYEQYS.

This clonotype has at least ten counts. This rearrangement joins TRBV6-1 to TRBJ2-3; D assignment may be TRBD1 or TRBD2 (6 bases each). This CDR3 comprises 14 residues. Germline V lookup: CDR1 MNHNS, CDR2 SASEGT. Between the trimmed V and J ends, which lost 2 bases and 6 bases, there was a span of 12 bases. The CDR3 DNA reads TGTGCCAGCAGTGAATTGGGGGGCTCCGATACGCAGTATTTT. Translated, it gives CASSELGGSDTQYF.

This clonotype was observed at least ten times. This rearrangement joins TRBV6-5 to TRBJ2-7; no reliable D call. The CDR3 is 13 amino acids. From germline, CDR1 is MNHEY and CDR2 SVGAGI. Deletions cut 0 bases from V and 3 bases from J, with 6 bases between. The CDR3 protein is CASSYSGIYEQYF. For the CDR3, the DNA is TGTGCCAGCAGTTACTCTGGCATCTACGAGCAGTACTTC.

The rearrangement uses TRBV6-5 and TRBJ2-7, with D possibly being TRBD1 or TRBD2 (6 bases each). V was cut by 4 bases and J by 3 bases, with 16 bases left in between. The CDR3 is 15 residues long. CDR1 is MNHEY, CDR2 SVGAGI, per germline. DNA for the CDR3: TGTGCCAGCAGTTCCCGAGGGGGAGGTATCTACGAGCAGTACTTC. Encoded protein: CASSSRGGGIYEQYF.

The chain carries TRBV7-9 and TRBJ2-1, with 10 bases identical to TRBD1. The length of the CDR3 is 18 residues. Trimming cost V 6 bases and J 1 base; bases outside gene matches: 12. Germline loops: CDR1 SEHNR, CDR2 FQNEAQ (reference sequence). CDR3 DNA sequence: TGTGCCAGCAGTCTCCCAGTCGGACAGGGGGTTTCCTACAATGAGCAGTTCTTC. It is translated as CASSLPVGQGVSYNEQFF.

This clonotype was detected once. This could be a read error, since a much larger clone is one nucleotide away. This rearrangement joins TRBV4-2 to TRBJ2-4; no reliable D call. Germline lookup yields CDR1 LGHNA and CDR2 YNFKEQ. The CDR3 extends over 17 amino acids. CDR3 in amino acids: CASSQGVRRGAKNIQCF. The CDR3 region has the DNA TGTGCCAGCAGCCAAGGCGTAAGGCGTGGAGCCAAAAACATTCAGTGCTTC.

The chain couples TRBV5-1 to TRBJ1-2; perhaps TRBD1 as D (5 bases). Germline V gene lookup returns CDR1 SGHRS and CDR2 YFSETQ. V was pared by 9 bases and J by 4 bases, with 28 bases between. The CDR3 length is 17 residues. The CDR3 DNA reads as TGCGCCAAAGCAGGCGTGGGTGACAGAGCCTCGCTCTATGGCTACACCTTC. Amino acids: CAKAGVGDRASLYGYTF.

This clonotype was observed a few times. The J gene is TRBJ1-1, the V gene TRBV27; the match to TRBD1 covers 9 bases. The CDR3 length is 14 residues. Germline-derived CDR1 and CDR2 are MNHEY and SMNVEV (reference sequence). The trim removed 5 bases at V and 4 bases at J, leaving 5 bases unmatched. CDR3 residues: CASSLDRGTTEAFF. In nucleotides, the CDR3 is TGTGCCAGCAGTCTAGACAGGGGGACCACTGAAGCTTTCTTT.

This clonotype has a count of ten or more. The chain links TRBV5-1 to TRBJ2-1; 7 nucleotides match TRBD1. V shed 5 bases, J shed 7 bases, and the junction held 3 bases outside the gene matches. Germline V gene lookup returns CDR1 SGHRS and CDR2 YFSETQ. This CDR3 spans 12 amino acids. CDR3 sequence reads: CASRPTGNEQFF. For the CDR3, the DNA is TGCGCCAGCAGGCCGACAGGGAATGAGCAGTTCTTC.

By sample fraction, this clonotype is medium-sized (0.01 to 0.1%). The chain links TRBV27 to TRBJ2-5; TRBD2 matches 8 bases. The CDR3 has 14 residues. V lost 5 bases to trimming and J lost 2 bases; unmatched junction nucleotides: 4. Germline CDR1 reads MNHEY; CDR2 reads SMNVEV (reference sequence). CDR3 coding DNA: TGTGCCAGCAGTAGGGCGGGAGGACAAGAGACCCAGTACTTC. Protein: CASSRAGGQETQYF.

Ten or more counts support this clonotype. J is TRBJ2-7 and V is TRBV9; weak D call: TRBD2 (5 bases). The germline V gene encodes CDR1 SGDLS and CDR2 YYNGEE. V was pared by 0 bases and J by 3 bases, with 13 bases between. This CDR3 region has 15 residues. CDR3 DNA sequence: TGTGCCAGCAGCGTAGGACGGGGAAAAGACTACGAGCAGTACTTC. Residues: CASSVGRGKDYEQYF.

This sequence joins TRBV5-6 and TRBJ2-7; D unclear. Germline V lookup: CDR1 SGHDT, CDR2 YYEEEE. The CDR3 is made up of 13 amino acids. V lost 0 bases and J lost 6, with 10 bases in between. The CDR3 loop reads CASSLVGFSEQYF. DNA for the CDR3: TGTGCCAGCAGCTTGGTCGGGTTCTCCGAGCAGTACTTC.

This clonotype occurred a few times. The V call is TRBV27, the J call TRBJ1-1, with D possibly matching TRBD1 (6 bases). The V gene's germline CDR1 is MNHEY and CDR2 SMNVEV (reference sequence). V was shortened by 3 bases and J by 0 bases, with 17 bases between the two germline ends. The CDR3 covers 17 residues. The CDR3 coding sequence is TGTGCCAGCAGTTTTAGAGGGGGGGGATACATGAACACTGAAGCTTTCTTT. The encoded protein is CASSFRGGGYMNTEAFF.

A word on this clonotype: A read error may explain this, as a much larger clone is one base away. Because the CDR3 is missing its conserved closing phenylalanine or tryptophan, this is likely a read error. V gene TRBV7-3 combines with J gene TRBJ2-7; weak D call: TRBD1 (6 bases). CDR3 length: 15 residues. V lost 0 bases, J lost 5 bases, and 14 bases lay in between. In germline, CDR1 is SGHTA, CDR2 FQGTGA. CDR3 sequence (DNA): TGTGCCAGCAGCTTAACCCCCGGCAGGGGTGACGAGCAGTACCTC. Translated, it gives CASSLTPGRGDEQYL.

The rearrangement links TRBV11-2 to TRBJ2-4, with unresolved D. This CDR3 comprises 14 residues. Trimming shortened V by 4 bases and J by 0 bases, and 7 bases separated the two germline ends. The germline CDR1 and CDR2 sequences are SGHAT and FQNNGV. The CDR3 here is CASSWMVAKNIQYF. The CDR3 nucleotides read TGTGCCAGCAGCTGGATGGTAGCCAAAAACATTCAGTACTTC.

This clonotype has just a few counts. The CDR3 sequence is CASSFTTGTGGYEQYF. CDR3 bases: TGTGCCAGCAGCTTTACAACCGGGACAGGGGGCTACGAGCAGTACTTC. The chain joins TRBV6-5 to TRBJ2-7; 11 bases are a match to TRBD1. The germline V gene has CDR1 MNHEY and CDR2 SVGAGI. The ends lost 6 bases at V and 3 bases at J; junction bases unmatched: 10. This CDR3 has 16 amino acids.

The V and J genes are TRBV5-4 and TRBJ2-7, with TRBD2 matching over 7 bases. The end of the DNA aligns better with TRBJ2-4, so the J call may be wrong. Germline loops: CDR1 SGHNT, CDR2 YYREEE (reference sequence). The CDR3 has 17 amino acids. The CDR3 DNA reads as TGTGCCAGCAGCCTCGGAAGTGGCGGGGGTGGCAAAAACATTCAGTACTTC. This sequence encodes CASSLGSGGGGKNIQYF.

The chain joins TRBV25-1 to TRBJ1-2; 7 nucleotides match TRBD1. Germline V gene sequence: CDR1 MGHDK, CDR2 SYGVNS. V shed 6 bases, J shed 6 bases, and the junction held 7 bases outside the gene matches. The CDR3 spans 13 residues. CDR3 amino acids: CASSLTGYHGYTF. Written as DNA, the CDR3 is TGTGCCAGCAGCCTGACAGGGTACCATGGCTACACCTTC.

This chain joins TRBV12-3 or TRBV12-4 and TRBJ2-7; the D gene is possibly TRBD1 (6 bases). CDR3 length: 15 amino acids. V gave up 0 bases and J gave up 5 bases, with 14 bases separating them. The CDR3 coding sequence is TGTGCCAGCAGTTTAGCGGGGGCCCCTTCCCACGAGCAGTACTTC. Residues: CASSLAGAPSHEQYF.

The chain recombines TRBV12-5 with TRBJ2-1; TRBD2 matches at 8 bases. CDR3 length: 12 residues. The V gene's germline CDR1 is LGHNT and CDR2 FRNRAP. V shed 6 bases, J shed 7 bases, and the junction held 2 bases outside the gene matches. The chain's CDR3 is CASGTGGNEQFF. In nucleotides, the CDR3 is TGTGCTAGTGGCACGGGGGGGAATGAGCAGTTCTTC.

This clonotype occurred a few times. The chain links TRBV6-1 to TRBJ2-1, with D tentatively TRBD1 or TRBD2 (5 bases each). CDR1 MNHNS and CDR2 SASEGT come from the germline V gene. This CDR3 comprises 14 residues. Trimming shortened V by 7 bases and J by 0 bases, and 10 bases separated the two germline ends. CDR3 coding DNA: TGTGCCAGCAAACTAGACAGCTCCTACAATGAGCAGTTCTTC. Its protein is CASKLDSSYNEQFF.